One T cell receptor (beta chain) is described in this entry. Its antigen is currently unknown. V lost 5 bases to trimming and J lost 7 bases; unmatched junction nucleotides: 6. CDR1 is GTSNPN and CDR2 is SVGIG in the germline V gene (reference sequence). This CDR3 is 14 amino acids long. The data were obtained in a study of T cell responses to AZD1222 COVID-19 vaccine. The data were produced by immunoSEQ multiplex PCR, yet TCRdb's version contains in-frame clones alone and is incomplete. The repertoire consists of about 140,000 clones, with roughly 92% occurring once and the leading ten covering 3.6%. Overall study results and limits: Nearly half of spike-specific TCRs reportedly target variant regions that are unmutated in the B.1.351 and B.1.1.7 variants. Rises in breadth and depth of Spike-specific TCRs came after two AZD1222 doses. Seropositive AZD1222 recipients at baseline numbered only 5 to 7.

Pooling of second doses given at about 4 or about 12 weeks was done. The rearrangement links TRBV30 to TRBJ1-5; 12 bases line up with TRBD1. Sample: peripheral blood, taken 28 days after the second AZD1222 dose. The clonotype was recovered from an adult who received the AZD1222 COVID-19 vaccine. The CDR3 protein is CAWAGTGGRQPQHF. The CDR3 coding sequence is TGTGCCTGGGCCGGGACAGGGGGCAGACAGCCCCAGCATTTT.